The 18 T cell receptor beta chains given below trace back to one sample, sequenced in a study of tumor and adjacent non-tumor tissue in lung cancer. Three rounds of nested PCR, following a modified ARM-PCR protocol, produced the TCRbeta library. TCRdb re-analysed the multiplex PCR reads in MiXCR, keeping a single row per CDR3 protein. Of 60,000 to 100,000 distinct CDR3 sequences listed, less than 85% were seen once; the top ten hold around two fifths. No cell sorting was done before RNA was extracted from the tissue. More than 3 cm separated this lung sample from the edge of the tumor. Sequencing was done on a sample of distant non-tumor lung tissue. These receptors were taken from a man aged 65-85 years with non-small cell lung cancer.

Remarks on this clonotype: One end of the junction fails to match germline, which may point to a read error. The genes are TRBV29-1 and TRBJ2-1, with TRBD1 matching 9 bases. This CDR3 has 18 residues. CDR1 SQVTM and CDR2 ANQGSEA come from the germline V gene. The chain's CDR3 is CGVELLQGQGTGYNEQFF. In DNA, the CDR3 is TGCGGCGTTGAACTGCTTCAGGGACAGGGAACTGGATACAATGAGCAGTTCTTC.

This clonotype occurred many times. For the CDR3, the DNA is TGTGCCAGCTCTTCACAAAATCCGGGGGGCCCTGGGGCCAACGTCCTGACTTTC. Amino acid sequence: CASSSQNPGGPGANVLTF. The chain employs TRBV18 and TRBJ2-6; perhaps TRBD2 as D (7 bases). The CDR3 is made up of 18 amino acids. V dropped 6 bases and J dropped 2 bases, with 20 bases sitting between them. CDR1 and CDR2 from the germline V gene are KGHSH and LQKENI.

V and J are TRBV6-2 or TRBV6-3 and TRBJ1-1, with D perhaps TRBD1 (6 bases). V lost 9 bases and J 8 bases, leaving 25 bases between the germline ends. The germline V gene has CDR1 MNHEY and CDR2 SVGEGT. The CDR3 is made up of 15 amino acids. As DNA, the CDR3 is TGTGCCAGTCGACCTTTTGTGGGACAAGCAAGAGAAGCTTTCTTT. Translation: CASRPFVGQAREAFF.

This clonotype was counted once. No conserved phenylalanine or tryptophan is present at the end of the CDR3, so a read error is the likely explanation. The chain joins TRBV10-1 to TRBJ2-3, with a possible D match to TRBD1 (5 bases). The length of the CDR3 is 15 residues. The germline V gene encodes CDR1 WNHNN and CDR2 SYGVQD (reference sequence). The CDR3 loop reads CTSSDGATGTDTQYL. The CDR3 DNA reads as TGCACCAGCAGTGATGGGGCGACTGGCACAGATACGCAGTATTTA.

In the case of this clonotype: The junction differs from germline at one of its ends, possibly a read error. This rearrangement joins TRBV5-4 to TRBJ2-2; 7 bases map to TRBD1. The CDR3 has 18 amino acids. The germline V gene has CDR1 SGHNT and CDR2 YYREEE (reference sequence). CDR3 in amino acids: CASSPPGQSLMNTGELFF. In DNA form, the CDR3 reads TGTGCCAGCAGTCCGCCGGGACAGAGTTTGATGAACACCGGGGAGCTATTTTTT.

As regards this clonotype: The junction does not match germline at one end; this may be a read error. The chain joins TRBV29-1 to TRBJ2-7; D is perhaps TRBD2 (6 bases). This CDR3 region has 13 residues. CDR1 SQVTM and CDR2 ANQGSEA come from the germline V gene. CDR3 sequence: CSERRGTPYEQYF. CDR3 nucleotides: TGCAGCGAGCGACGGGGGACCCCCTACGAGCAGTATTTC.

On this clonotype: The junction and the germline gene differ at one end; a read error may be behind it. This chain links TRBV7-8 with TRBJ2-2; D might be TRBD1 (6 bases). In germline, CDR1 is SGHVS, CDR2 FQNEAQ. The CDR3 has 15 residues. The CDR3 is CPSSSGTMNAGELFF. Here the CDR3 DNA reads TGTCCCAGCAGCTCCGGGACAATGAATGCCGGGGAGCTGTTTTTT.

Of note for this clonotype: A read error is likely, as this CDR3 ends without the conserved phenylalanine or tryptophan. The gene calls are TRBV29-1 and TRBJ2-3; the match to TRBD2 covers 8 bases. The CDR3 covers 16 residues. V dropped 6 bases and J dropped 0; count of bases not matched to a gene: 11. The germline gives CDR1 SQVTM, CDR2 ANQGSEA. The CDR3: CSVAGTSGGSTDTQYL. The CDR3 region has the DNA TGCAGCGTAGCCGGGACTAGTGGGGGTAGCACAGATACGCAGTATCTT.

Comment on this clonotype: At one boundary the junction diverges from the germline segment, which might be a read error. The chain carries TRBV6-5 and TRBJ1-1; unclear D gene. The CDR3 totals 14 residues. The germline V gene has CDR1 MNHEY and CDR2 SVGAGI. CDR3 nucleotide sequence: TGTGCGAGCAGTTACTCCTGGGGAAACACTGAAACTTTCTTT. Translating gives CASSYSWGNTETFF.

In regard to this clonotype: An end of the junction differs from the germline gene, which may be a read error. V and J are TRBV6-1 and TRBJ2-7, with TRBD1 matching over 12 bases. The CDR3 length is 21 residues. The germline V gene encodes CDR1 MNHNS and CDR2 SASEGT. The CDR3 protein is CASSEVSLGQGARYISYERYF. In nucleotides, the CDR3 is TGTGCCAGCAGTGAAGTTTCCTTGGGACAGGGGGCACGCTATATCTCCTACGAGCGGTACTTC.

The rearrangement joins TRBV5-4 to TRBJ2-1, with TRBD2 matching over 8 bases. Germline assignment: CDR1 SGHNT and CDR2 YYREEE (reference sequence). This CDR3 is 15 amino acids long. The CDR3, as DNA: TGTGTGAGCAGCTTGTACGCGGGGGGTAGGAATGAGCAGTTCTTC. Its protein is CVSSLYAGGRNEQFF.

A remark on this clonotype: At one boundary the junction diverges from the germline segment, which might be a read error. For the CDR3, the DNA is TGTGCCAGCAGCTTGGAATATTTGGGACATGGCCGTGGCTACACATTC. Amino acid sequence: CASSLEYLGHGRGYTF. The rearrangement links TRBV5-5 to TRBJ1-2; a weak D match, TRBD1 (6 bases). The CDR3 spans 16 residues. Germline assignment: CDR1 SGHKS and CDR2 YYEKEE (reference sequence).

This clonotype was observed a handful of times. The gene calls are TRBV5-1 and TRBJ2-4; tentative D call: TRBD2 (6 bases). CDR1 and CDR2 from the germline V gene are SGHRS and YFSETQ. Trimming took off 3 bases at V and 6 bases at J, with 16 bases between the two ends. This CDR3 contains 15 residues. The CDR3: CASSSDGGGINIQYF. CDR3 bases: TGCGCCAGCAGCTCGGACGGCGGAGGGATAAACATTCAGTACTTC.

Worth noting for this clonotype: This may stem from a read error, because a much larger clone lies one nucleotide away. The CDR3 region has the DNA TGCGCCAACAGCTTGGGCTTGGAAGTAAGCGAGCAGTACTTC. The encoded protein is CANSLGLEVSEQYF. The chain has TRBV5-1 and TRBJ2-7; no clear D gene. CDR3 length equals 14 residues. Germline V gives CDR1 SGHRS, CDR2 YFSETQ.

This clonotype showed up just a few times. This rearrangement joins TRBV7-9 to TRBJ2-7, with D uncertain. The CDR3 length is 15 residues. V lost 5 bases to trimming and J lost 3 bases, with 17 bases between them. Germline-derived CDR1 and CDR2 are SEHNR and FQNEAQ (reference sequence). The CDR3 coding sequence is TGTGCCAGCAGCGTCGTTGGTGCCGCTTTCTACGAGCAGTACTTC. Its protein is CASSVVGAAFYEQYF. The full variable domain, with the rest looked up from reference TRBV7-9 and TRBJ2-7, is DTGVSQNPRHKITKRGQNVTFRCDPISEHNRLYWYRQTLGQGPEFLTYFQNEAQLEKSRLLSDRFSAERPKGSFSTLEIQRTEQGDSAMYLCASSVVGAAFYEQYFGPGTRLTVT.

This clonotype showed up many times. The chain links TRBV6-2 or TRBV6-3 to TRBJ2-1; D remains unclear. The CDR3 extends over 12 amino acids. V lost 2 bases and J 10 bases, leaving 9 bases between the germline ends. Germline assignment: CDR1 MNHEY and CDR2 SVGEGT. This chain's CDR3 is CASSYTPTEQFF. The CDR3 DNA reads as TGTGCCAGCAGTTACACGCCGACAGAGCAGTTCTTC.

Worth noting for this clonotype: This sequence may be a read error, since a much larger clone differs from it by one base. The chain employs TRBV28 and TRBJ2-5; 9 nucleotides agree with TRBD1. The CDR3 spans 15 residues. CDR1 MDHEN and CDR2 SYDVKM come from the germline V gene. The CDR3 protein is CARSFRTGGMETQYF. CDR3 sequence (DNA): TGTGCCAGAAGTTTCCGAACAGGGGGCATGGAGACCCAGTACTTC.

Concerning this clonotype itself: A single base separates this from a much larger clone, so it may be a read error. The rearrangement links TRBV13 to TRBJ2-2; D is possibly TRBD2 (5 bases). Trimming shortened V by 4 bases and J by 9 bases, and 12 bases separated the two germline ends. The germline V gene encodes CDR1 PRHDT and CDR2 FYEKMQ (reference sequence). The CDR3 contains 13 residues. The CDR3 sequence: CASSSGLTRELFF. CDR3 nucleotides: TGTGCCAGCAGCTCCGGACTTACCAGGGAGCTGTTTTTT.